This T cell receptor beta chain was sequenced in a study of cytomegalovirus exposure and HLA in healthy donors. Study conclusions and caveats: After further analysis at a later stage, 15,000 to 20,000 TCR beta sequences were associated with HLA alleles at 0.05 false discovery rate. Cytomegalovirus-associated TCR beta chains were listed, numbering some 150.

In the case of this clone: Its specificity is not known.

It was with 60 Vbeta and 13 Jbeta primers that the PCR ran. The assay was immunoSEQ multiplex PCR, and TCRdb's table has in-frame clones only and misses some. The data contain around 130,000 clones, roughly 80% of them seen just once; the ten biggest clones take up around 4.1%. Healthy bone marrow donors made up the donor group. This receptor was obtained from a woman aged 40 to 50 in good health and CMV-seronegative. Sequencing was done on a sample of PBMCs.

This chain's CDR3 is CASSTHGQGPQHF. The DNA for the CDR3 is TGTGCCAGTAGTACCCATGGACAGGGACCCCAGCATTTT. The J gene is TRBJ1-5, the V gene TRBV19, with 8 bases lining up with TRBD1. The V gene's germline CDR1 is LNHDA and CDR2 SQIVND (reference sequence). V dropped 4 bases and J dropped 10; count of bases not matched to a gene: 6. This CDR3 is built from 13 residues.